This entry concerns a single TCR beta chain. The germline CDR1 and CDR2 sequences are SGHTA and FQGNSA. This CDR3 has 20 amino acids. V gave up 0 bases and J gave up 6 bases, with 27 bases separating them. This specimen comes from a study of blood T cell repertoires in COVID-19. Study context: The study drew acute and convalescent COVID-19 samples from the United States, Italy and Spain. The cDNA or gDNA used as material had been derived from T cells, B-cell-depleted T cells, or PBMCs.

In the authors' methods: Using reference gene primer amplification, nucleated cell counts were estimated. The repertoire was sequenced with immunoSEQ multiplex PCR; TCRdb's copy has only in-frame clones and lacks some. D and trimming come from the DNA, and the V and J calls and clone size come from that table. The table records 95,000 to 150,000 clones, around 90% of them present only once. Sequencing was performed on peripheral blood. The TCR originated in a man aged 45-65 years with COVID-19, enrolled during active disease. The V call is TRBV7-2, the J call TRBJ2-1, with a tentative D call TRBD2 (5 bases). As DNA, the CDR3 is TGTGCCAGCAGCTTAGCCGGACTGTGGGTCCTCTGGATCCCGACCAATGAGCAGTTCTTC. This gives the protein CASSLAGLWVLWIPTNEQFF.